Listed below are T cell receptor beta chains from one sample, sequenced in a study of spatial heterogeneity in lung cancer. TCRdb re-called the 5' RACE reads with MiXCR, one entry per CDR3 protein. Counted here are around 110,000 distinct CDR3 sequences, about 12% occurring once; the ten biggest clones make up 15% to 20%. The specimen was PBMCs, collected at follow-up. The receptors were gathered from a male donor with early-stage non-small cell lung cancer. Both conserved end residues are part of each CDR3. Fields, in order: J gene, V gene, clone size, D gene, CDR3 protein, CDR3 DNA. A D gene is named only where the DNA matches it firmly. Clone size is given for some rows only: seen once, a few or many times, or a class if the clone is expanded.

J gene: TRBJ2-1; V gene: TRBV21-1; clone size: -; D gene: -; CDR3 protein: CASSKVHSDNEQFF; CDR3 DNA: TGTGCCAGCAGCAAAGTGCATAGCGACAATGAGCAGTTCTTC
J gene: TRBJ2-5; V gene: TRBV4-1; clone size: many; D gene: TRBD1; CDR3 protein: CASSLDRVRETQYF; CDR3 DNA: TGCGCCAGCAGCCTGGACAGGGTTCGGGAGACCCAGTACTTC
J gene: TRBJ2-1; V gene: TRBV7-8; clone size: many; D gene: TRBD2; CDR3 protein: CASSWTSGGAGYNEQFF; CDR3 DNA: TGTGCCAGCAGCTGGACTAGCGGGGGGGCGGGTTACAATGAGCAGTTCTTC
J gene: TRBJ1-4; V gene: TRBV20-1; clone size: few; D gene: -; CDR3 protein: CSPTATNEKLFF; CDR3 DNA: TGCAGTCCGACAGCGACGAATGAAAAACTGTTTTTT
J gene: TRBJ2-1; V gene: TRBV2; clone size: few; D gene: TRBD1; CDR3 protein: CASSPDRAYNEQFF; CDR3 DNA: TGTGCCAGCAGTCCGGACAGGGCCTACAATGAGCAGTTCTTC
J gene: TRBJ2-5; V gene: TRBV12-3/TRBV12-4; clone size: many; D gene: -; CDR3 protein: CASSFQVQETQYF; CDR3 DNA: TGTGCCAGCAGTTTCCAGGTCCAAGAGACCCAGTACTTC
J gene: TRBJ1-6; V gene: TRBV6-5; clone size: -; D gene: -; CDR3 protein: CASRAGLTYYNSPLHF; CDR3 DNA: TGTGCCAGCAGGGCGGGACTGACTTATTATAATTCACCCCTCCACTTT
J gene: TRBJ1-2; V gene: TRBV19; clone size: few; D gene: TRBD1; CDR3 protein: CASSNRAGQVNYGYTF; CDR3 DNA: TGTGCCAGTAGTAACCGCGCGGGACAGGTTAACTATGGCTACACCTTC
J gene: TRBJ2-1; V gene: TRBV5-6; clone size: few; D gene: TRBD1; CDR3 protein: CASNRQGANEQFF; CDR3 DNA: TGTGCCAGCAACCGACAGGGGGCCAATGAGCAGTTCTTC
J gene: TRBJ2-3; V gene: TRBV12-3/TRBV12-4; clone size: -; D gene: -; CDR3 protein: CASSFLRGQDTQYF; CDR3 DNA: TGTGCCAGCAGTTTTCTGCGGGGCCAAGATACGCAGTATTTT
J gene: TRBJ2-5; V gene: TRBV5-6; clone size: many; D gene: -; CDR3 protein: CASSSGQSQTQYF; CDR3 DNA: TGTGCCAGCAGCTCCGGACAGTCGCAGACCCAGTACTTC
J gene: TRBJ2-3; V gene: TRBV20-1; clone size: many; D gene: TRBD2; CDR3 protein: CSASGRGSTDTQYF; CDR3 DNA: TGCAGTGCTAGCGGGCGGGGGAGCACAGATACGCAGTATTTT
J gene: TRBJ1-5; V gene: TRBV18; clone size: -; D gene: TRBD1; CDR3 protein: CASSPDRGLQPQHF; CDR3 DNA: TGTGCCAGCTCCCCGGACAGGGGGCTTCAGCCCCAGCATTTT
J gene: TRBJ2-2; V gene: TRBV9; clone size: few; D gene: -; CDR3 protein: CASSTRGTGELFF; CDR3 DNA: TGTGCCAGCAGCACAAGGGGGACCGGGGAGCTGTTTTTT
J gene: TRBJ2-1; V gene: TRBV4-3; clone size: -; D gene: -; CDR3 protein: CASSPKGTFWDNEQFF; CDR3 DNA: TGCGCCAGCAGCCCCAAGGGGACTTTCTGGGACAATGAGCAGTTCTTC
J gene: TRBJ2-1; V gene: TRBV7-9; clone size: few; D gene: TRBD2; CDR3 protein: CASRDDRGLAGAPSSYNEQFF; CDR3 DNA: TGTGCCAGCAGGGACGACCGCGGACTAGCGGGGGCCCCAAGCTCCTACAATGAGCAGTTCTTC
J gene: TRBJ2-5; V gene: TRBV7-2; clone size: many; D gene: -; CDR3 protein: CASSFLPGEETQYF; CDR3 DNA: TGTGCCAGCAGCTTCCTCCCAGGGGAAGAGACCCAGTACTTC
J gene: TRBJ1-2; V gene: TRBV6-4; clone size: many; D gene: -; CDR3 protein: CASSERDNTYGYTF; CDR3 DNA: TGTGCCAGCAGTGAACGGGACAACACCTATGGCTACACCTTC
J gene: TRBJ1-6; V gene: TRBV20-1; clone size: few; D gene: -; CDR3 protein: CSASQGQAYNSPLHF; CDR3 DNA: TGCAGTGCTAGCCAGGGCCAGGCCTATAATTCACCCCTCCACTTT
J gene: TRBJ1-3; V gene: TRBV4-1; clone size: few; D gene: -; CDR3 protein: CASSPQASGNTIYF; CDR3 DNA: TGCGCCAGCAGCCCCCAGGCTTCTGGAAACACCATATATTTT
J gene: TRBJ1-1; V gene: TRBV18; clone size: -; D gene: -; CDR3 protein: CASSAGTPLGVAFF; CDR3 DNA: TGTGCCAGCTCGGCCGGGACGCCCTTGGGTGTAGCTTTCTTT
J gene: TRBJ2-7; V gene: TRBV7-2; clone size: -; D gene: TRBD1; CDR3 protein: CASSGSGQGKQYF; CDR3 DNA: TGTGCCAGCAGCGGATCCGGACAGGGAAAGCAGTACTTC
J gene: TRBJ2-3; V gene: TRBV28; clone size: -; D gene: TRBD1; CDR3 protein: CASRDSSTDTQYF; CDR3 DNA: TGTGCCAGCCGGGACAGTAGCACAGATACGCAGTATTTT
J gene: TRBJ2-2; V gene: TRBV4-3; clone size: few; D gene: TRBD1; CDR3 protein: CASSQDPTPRDRGHGELFF; CDR3 DNA: TGCGCCAGCAGCCAAGATCCAACCCCCCGGGACAGGGGGCATGGGGAGCTGTTTTTT
J gene: TRBJ2-1; V gene: TRBV20-1; clone size: many; D gene: TRBD1; CDR3 protein: CSAAPGTGHNEQFF; CDR3 DNA: TGCAGTGCTGCACCCGGGACAGGGCATAATGAGCAGTTCTTC
J gene: TRBJ2-1; V gene: TRBV7-6; clone size: many; D gene: -; CDR3 protein: CASSSQDGWEQFF; CDR3 DNA: TGTGCCAGCAGCTCCCAAGACGGTTGGGAGCAGTTCTTC
J gene: TRBJ1-3; V gene: TRBV12-3/TRBV12-4; clone size: few; D gene: -; CDR3 protein: CASLQASGNTIYF; CDR3 DNA: TGTGCCAGCCTGCAGGCCTCTGGAAACACCATATATTTT
J gene: TRBJ1-2; V gene: TRBV15; clone size: -; D gene: TRBD1; CDR3 protein: CATSTGQGAILGYGYTF; CDR3 DNA: TGTGCCACCAGCACAGGACAGGGGGCGATCTTGGGCTATGGCTACACCTTC